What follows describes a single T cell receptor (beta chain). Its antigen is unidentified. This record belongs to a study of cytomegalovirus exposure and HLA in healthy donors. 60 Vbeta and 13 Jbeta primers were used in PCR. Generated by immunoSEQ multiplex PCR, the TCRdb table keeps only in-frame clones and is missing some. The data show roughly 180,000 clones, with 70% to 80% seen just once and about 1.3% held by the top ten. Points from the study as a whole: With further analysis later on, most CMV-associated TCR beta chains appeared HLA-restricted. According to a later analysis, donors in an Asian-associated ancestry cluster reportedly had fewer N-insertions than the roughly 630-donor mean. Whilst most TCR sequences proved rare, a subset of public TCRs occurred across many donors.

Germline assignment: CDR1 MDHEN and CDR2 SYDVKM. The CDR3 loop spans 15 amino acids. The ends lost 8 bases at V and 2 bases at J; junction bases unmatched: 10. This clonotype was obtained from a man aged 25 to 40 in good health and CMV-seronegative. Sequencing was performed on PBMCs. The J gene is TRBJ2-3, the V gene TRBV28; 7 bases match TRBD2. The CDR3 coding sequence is TGTGCCAGCGCATCAAGCGGGGCTGACACAGATACGCAGTATTTT. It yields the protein CASASSGADTDTQYF.